Each of the 10 T cell receptor beta chains below was sequenced from the same sample in a study of OX40 agonist ivuxolimab in advanced cancers. Only in-frame clones appear in the TCRdb table, and some are missing; sequencing was by immunoSEQ multiplex PCR. The table includes about 14,000 clones, approximately 80% detected once. This specimen consisted of CD4+ or CD8+ T cells sorted from blood, obtained in a trial of the OX40 agonist ivuxolimab. The receptors were sampled from an adult with an advanced solid tumor such as melanoma, head and neck, liver or kidney cancer.

The chain employs TRBV6-4 and TRBJ2-3, with a possible D match to TRBD1 (6 bases). V was shortened by 4 bases and J by 1 base, with 9 bases between the two germline ends. The V gene's germline CDR1 is MRHNA and CDR2 SNTAGT. This CDR3 spans 14 amino acids. CDR3 sequence reads: CASSAQGGTDTQYF. Written as DNA, the CDR3 is TGTGCCAGCAGTGCACAGGGAGGCACAGATACGCAGTATTTT.

The V gene is TRBV9, the J gene TRBJ1-2; TRBD1 matches at 9 bases. This CDR3 spans 13 amino acids. Germline V CDR1 and CDR2: SGDLS, YYNGEE. The J segment lost 6 bases and the V segment lost 4 bases, leaving 4 bases of the junction unmatched. In nucleotides, the CDR3 is TGTGCCAGCAGCATCACAGGGGGCAATGGCTACACCTTC. Its translation: CASSITGGNGYTF.

The genes are TRBV5-4 and TRBJ1-1, with D unclear. Germline V gene lookup returns CDR1 SGHNT and CDR2 YYREEE (reference sequence). Trimming left V 4 bases short and J 1 base short, with 8 bases between. There are 13 residues in the CDR3. The chain's CDR3 is CASSPLANTEAFF. In DNA, the CDR3 is TGTGCCAGCAGCCCTCTGGCGAACACTGAAGCTTTCTTT.

V and J are TRBV6-5 and TRBJ1-1; 7 bases map to TRBD1. Germline V gene lookup returns CDR1 MNHEY and CDR2 SVGAGI. The CDR3 has 16 residues. V was pared by 4 bases and J by 7 bases, with 15 bases of the junction left unmatched. CDR3 coding DNA: TGTGCCAGCAGTTCCGAATTCTGGACAGGTTGGAGTGAAGCTTTCTTT. Its translation: CASSSEFWTGWSEAFF.

V gene TRBV29-1 combines with J gene TRBJ1-1, with unresolved D. Trimming took off 0 bases at V and 1 base at J, with 3 bases between the two ends. The CDR3 is made up of 12 amino acids. The germline gives CDR1 SQVTM, CDR2 ANQGSEA. The CDR3 here is CSVEEGNTEAFF. The DNA for the CDR3 is TGCAGCGTTGAAGAAGGGAACACTGAAGCTTTCTTT. Full variable domain (missing parts from reference TRBV29-1 and TRBJ1-1): SAVISQKPSRDICQRGTSLTIQCQVDSQVTMMFWYRQQPGQSLTLIATANQGSEATYESGFVIDKFPISRPNLTFSTLTVSNMSPEDSSIYLCSVEEGNTEAFFGQGTRLTVV.

This chain uses TRBV12-2 with TRBJ1-2; the D segment call TRBD1 is taken from the table without a DNA check. TRBV12-2 has pseudogene status. CDR3 length: 15 amino acids. CDR3 residues: CASRFPLRDRGRNTF. The CDR3 DNA sequence: TGTGCAAGTCGCTTCCCCCTCCGGGACAGGGGAAGAAACACCTTC.

Comment on this clone: A junction boundary mismatches the germline segment, possibly from a read error. The V gene is TRBV2, the J gene TRBJ1-2; 9 bases agree with TRBD1. The CDR3 contains 14 residues. Germline CDR1 SNHLY, CDR2 FYNNEI. Here the CDR3 DNA reads TGTGCCAGCAGTGAATCCTCCGGGACAGGGATCCTCTTATTC. Protein product: CASSESSGTGILLF.

Remarks on this clone: With a far larger clone one base away, a read error is the likely cause. The same CDR3 is also encoded by other DNA sequences in this sample. The chain joins TRBV7-2 to TRBJ1-5; tentatively, D is TRBD1 (5 bases). The CDR3 length is 13 residues. V was pared by 3 bases and J by 6 bases, with 9 bases between. In germline, CDR1 is SGHTA, CDR2 FQGNSA. Written as DNA, the CDR3 is TGTGCCAGCAGCTTGGGGACGGGTCAGCCCCAGCATTTT. It codes for CASSLGTGQPQHF.

The chain combines TRBV6-1 with TRBJ2-1; 10 bases match TRBD2. The germline V gene has CDR1 MNHNS and CDR2 SASEGT. V lost 4 bases to trimming and J lost 5 bases; unmatched junction nucleotides: 5. The CDR3 spans 15 residues. The CDR3 DNA is TGTGCCAGCAGTGCAACTAGCGGGGACAACAATGAGCAGTTCTTC. Translated, it gives CASSATSGDNNEQFF.

The rearrangement links TRBV6-1 to TRBJ2-7; D not certain. Trimming removed 1 base at V and 0 bases at J, with 10 bases between. CDR1 and CDR2 (germline): MNHNS, SASEGT. The CDR3 extends over 15 amino acids. As DNA, the CDR3 is TGTGCCAGCAGTGAAGGGGCCTGGGTCTCCTACGAGCAGTACTTC. This translates into CASSEGAWVSYEQYF.